This T cell receptor beta chain was found in a study of CD8 T cells in Susac syndrome (dated by TCRdb to the late 2010s). Looking at the study overall: Repertoire sequencing was used to test whether CD8+ T cell activation and differentiation in Susac syndrome was antigen driven. On the study overall, not on this receptor specifically: The TCR sequencing and HLA analysis was acknowledged to have included a relatively small number of individuals.

Peripheral blood CD8+ and CD4+ T cells from healthy donors, Susac syndrome patients and multiple sclerosis patients were profiled by high-throughput TCR beta sequencing. The multiple sclerosis controls were treatment-naive patients whose relapsing-remitting disease, either stable or active, fulfilled the revised McDonald criteria. Bulk CD8+ and CD4+ T cells were purified magnetically by negative isolation, whereas CD8+ TEMRA cells were enriched by FACS. Blood was collected in EDTA tubes and processed within 24 hours, with PBMCs isolated through density gradient centrifugation. PBMCs intended for TCR sequencing were frozen in liquid nitrogen and were later thawed in a 37 degrees C water bath. A purity of at least 90% was achieved for sorted or isolated CD4+, CD8+ and CD8+ TEMRA cells. RNA was extracted using the RNeasy kit, and roughly 0.5 to 1 microgram was reverse transcribed with random hexamers. TCR beta CDR3 regions were amplified with the immunoSEQ multiplex PCR assay covering 54 Vbeta and 13 Jbeta segments. PCR amplification bias was corrected by using a synthetic template baseline for primer optimization and computational correction. Per the original workflow: Only productive sequences were kept, with reads annotated to V, D and J genes according to IMGT and analyzed in immunoSEQ Analyzer. To calculate clonality, Shannon entropy was normalized by log2 of the number of productive unique sequences and then subtracted from one. For each patient and control, public and private clones were evaluated within the 100 most prevalent clones. A clone was defined as Susac-specific if it was absent from the healthy and MS cohorts, from roughly 980 published viral clones and from other ImmuneACCESS disease sequences. TCRdb reworked the public reads: Q25 trimming with fastp, MiXCR clone assembly, productive beta chains retained. Rows with one shared CDR3 protein collapse into an entry with the most common genes and DNA. The V and J calls and clone size are TCRdb's, not the authors'. The sample profile shows about 300,000 distinct CDR3 sequences; about 90% of them were found once. Roughly 0.07% of the sample is held by the ten biggest clonotypes.

About this clonotype itself: The target of this receptor is not known. Base-call qualities are not available, and no considerably larger clone is one nucleotide away.

The germline ends are 16 bases apart after V is trimmed by 7 bases and J by 0 bases. The CDR3 holds 15 amino acids from the cysteine to the phenylalanine. Solely the CDR3 DNA is kept, with 45 bases framed from the first base. The germline V gene yields SQVTM for CDR1 and ANQGSEA for CDR2. Sequencing was performed on CD4+ T cells from PBMCs. The rearrangement joined TRBV29-1 to TRBJ2-1; matching of 5 bases hints at TRBD2 as the D gene. This TCR was sampled from a human donor with multiple sclerosis. The DNA sequence follows: TGCAGCGGCTCCCCTCAGCGGAGCTCCTACAATGAGCAGTTCTTC. Its product reads: CSGSPQRSSYNEQFF.